This entry lists 22 T cell receptor beta chains sequenced from one sample in a study of CD8 T cells in ankylosing spondylitis. TCRdb processed the 5' RACE reads anew with MiXCR; each CDR3 protein has one entry. Among about 220,000 distinct CDR3 sequences listed, around 17% were seen once. For these receptors, no antigen is known. The study's findings and limits: Fewer than 10 highly homologous variants made up a TCR beta motif that seemed to typify ankylosing spondylitis blood.

The sample comprised blood, either unsorted or a sorted T cell fraction (not recorded which). These receptors all come from a male donor with ankylosing spondylitis.

V gene TRBV4-1 combines with J gene TRBJ2-7; TRBD1 might be the D (7 bases). CDR3 length: 15 residues. Trimming stripped 3 bases from V and 3 bases from J, with 15 bases between. In germline, CDR1 is MGHRA, CDR2 YSYEKL. CDR3 region: CASSHLPGDSYEQYF. The CDR3 DNA reads as TGCGCCAGCAGCCACCTCCCGGGGGACAGCTACGAGCAGTACTTC.

V and J are TRBV5-5 and TRBJ1-1, with unresolved D. Trimming took off 0 bases at V and 6 bases at J, with 18 bases between the two ends. CDR1 and CDR2 from the germline V gene are SGHKS and YYEKEE (reference sequence). This CDR3 contains 16 residues. CDR3 protein: CASSLDILLGFAEAFF. The CDR3, as DNA: TGTGCCAGCAGCTTGGACATTCTCCTTGGATTCGCTGAAGCTTTCTTT.

This clonotype came up a few times. V and J are TRBV4-1 and TRBJ1-1, with 9 bases aligning to TRBD1. Trimming cost V 1 base and J 5 bases; bases outside gene matches: 8. CDR3 length: 16 amino acids. The germline gives CDR1 MGHRA, CDR2 YSYEKL. The CDR3 is CASSQGVGTGMTEAFF. The CDR3 DNA reads as TGCGCCAGCAGCCAAGGAGTTGGGACAGGGATGACTGAAGCTTTCTTT.

This clonotype appeared a few times. The chain joins TRBV20-1 to TRBJ2-1; no firm D call. The CDR3 spans 14 residues. V lost 2 bases, J lost 5 bases, and 13 bases lay in between. The germline gives CDR1 DFQATT, CDR2 SNEGSKA (reference sequence). The CDR3 DNA follows: TGCAGTGCTAGACACGTCTTTCGGGACAATGAGCAGTTCTTC. Its protein product is CSARHVFRDNEQFF.

J is TRBJ2-5 and V is TRBV4-1; unclear D gene. V gave up 0 bases and J gave up 1 base, with 6 bases separating them. The CDR3 totals 14 residues. The V gene's germline CDR1 is MGHRA and CDR2 YSYEKL. For the CDR3, the DNA is TGCGCCAGCAGCCAAGACGAGATCCAAGAGACCCAGTACTTC. Amino acid sequence: CASSQDEIQETQYF.

This clonotype appeared a few times. The chain carries TRBV4-2 and TRBJ2-1, with D perhaps matching TRBD1 (6 bases). This CDR3 spans 16 amino acids. The germline V gene encodes CDR1 LGHNA and CDR2 YNFKEQ. The germline V and J ends were trimmed by 0 bases and 0 bases, with 9 bases remaining between them. The CDR3 DNA reads as TGTGCCAGCAGCCAAGATCTGGGGGCCTCCTACAATGAGCAGTTCTTC. Its protein product is CASSQDLGASYNEQFF.

The chain combines TRBV5-6 with TRBJ2-7; D might be TRBD2 (6 bases). V was trimmed by 6 bases and J by 6 bases, leaving 25 bases between them. Per the germline V gene, CDR1 is SGHDT and CDR2 is YYEEEE. The CDR3 is 16 amino acids. As DNA, the CDR3 is TGTGCCAGCACCGAACTTGGGGCTAGCGCCCTAATCGAGCAGTACTTC. This translates into CASTELGASALIEQYF.

This clonotype occurred a few times. The chain links TRBV6-2 or TRBV6-3 to TRBJ2-3; 8 positions agree with TRBD1. The CDR3 runs to 15 residues. From germline, CDR1 is MNHEY and CDR2 SVGEGT. V lost 0 bases and J lost 6; bases outside the gene matches: 5. DNA of the CDR3: TGTGCCAGCAGTTACTCGCAGGGGGCGGCGGATACGCAGTATTTT. This translates into CASSYSQGAADTQYF.

This clonotype was recorded a few times. The chain links TRBV10-2 to TRBJ1-2; weak D call: TRBD1 (6 bases). This CDR3 spans 16 amino acids. V lost 5 bases to trimming and J lost 5 bases, with 21 bases between them. From germline, CDR1 is WSHSY and CDR2 SAAADI. CDR3 loop: CASSSLPGGAMYGYTF. The CDR3 region has the DNA TGCGCCAGCAGTTCCCTTCCGGGGGGGGCAATGTATGGCTACACCTTC.

At least ten counts were recorded for this clonotype. The chain joins TRBV4-2 to TRBJ1-1; D is undetermined. V lost 2 bases, J lost 1 base, and 8 bases lay in between. This CDR3 has 14 residues. Germline CDR1 and CDR2: LGHNA and YNFKEQ. CDR3 loop: CASSQTNKNTEAFF. CDR3 sequence (DNA): TGTGCCAGCAGCCAAACAAACAAGAACACTGAAGCTTTCTTT.

This clonotype was seen a few times. The chain uses TRBV25-1 and TRBJ2-7, with D possibly being TRBD1 (5 bases). Germline V gives CDR1 MGHDK, CDR2 SYGVNS. This CDR3 region has 14 residues. The ends were cut back, 6 bases at V and 2 bases at J, with 14 bases in the middle. The CDR3 DNA sequence: TGTGCCAGCAGCGATACAGGTAGTCCCTACGAGCAGTACTTC. Protein product: CASSDTGSPYEQYF.

This chain connects TRBV20-1 to TRBJ2-7; TRBD1 might be the D (5 bases). The CDR3 has 14 amino acids. Germline lookup yields CDR1 DFQATT and CDR2 SNEGSKA (reference sequence). V shed 6 bases and J shed 2 bases, with 17 bases lying between them. The CDR3 DNA sequence: TGCAGTGCCAACCCCAGGGCTTCCACCTACGAGCAGTACTTC. Amino acid sequence: CSANPRASTYEQYF.

This clonotype was picked up a small number of times. This chain joins TRBV7-9 and TRBJ1-2; D is uncertain. The CDR3 runs 14 residues. Per germline, CDR1 SEHNR and CDR2 FQNEAQ (reference sequence). The V and J ends lost 6 bases and 5 bases respectively, with 16 bases between them. The CDR3 DNA is TGTGCCAGCAGTTCAGTCCCAGGCTTATATGGCTACACCTTC. Protein sequence: CASSSVPGLYGYTF.

This clonotype was recorded many times. The chain joins TRBV29-1 to TRBJ2-2; tentatively, D is TRBD2 (6 bases). The CDR3 contains 15 residues. Germline V gene data show CDR1 as SQVTM and CDR2 as ANQGSEA. The V gene lost 3 bases and the J gene lost 2 bases, with 13 bases spanning the gap. The CDR3 DNA follows: TGCAGCGTTGAGATGATGGGGGGAAACACCGGGGAGCTGTTTTTT. This translates into CSVEMMGGNTGELFF.

This clonotype has more than one count but fewer than ten. V usage is TRBV5-6 and J usage is TRBJ2-1; D uncertain. Between the trimmed V and J ends, which lost 0 bases and 8 bases, there was a span of 6 bases. Per germline, CDR1 SGHDT and CDR2 YYEEEE. There are 12 residues in the CDR3. In nucleotides, the CDR3 is TGTGCCAGCAGCTTGGTATTGGATGAGCAGTTCTTC. Amino acids: CASSLVLDEQFF.

CDR3 amino acids: CASSQALGGGAETQYF. CDR3 bases: TGCGCCAGCAGCCAAGCCCTTGGGGGTGGTGCGGAGACCCAGTACTTC. This rearrangement joins TRBV4-3 to TRBJ2-5; D tentatively fits TRBD1 or TRBD2 (5 bases each). Germline lookup yields CDR1 LGHNA and CDR2 YSLEER. V was trimmed by 1 base and J by 5 bases, leaving 17 bases between them. The length of the CDR3 is 16 residues.

In its sample, this clonotype was seen a few times. The chain combines TRBV11-2 with TRBJ2-3; no firm D call. The germline V gene has CDR1 SGHAT and CDR2 FQNNGV. Trimming pared 5 bases from V and 2 bases from J, leaving 8 bases between. The CDR3 consists of 13 residues. CDR3 loop: CASSPIDTDTQYF. CDR3 coding DNA: TGTGCCAGCAGCCCCATAGACACAGATACGCAGTATTTT.

The CDR3: CASSLIQGSTGELFF. The DNA for the CDR3 is TGCGCCAGCAGCTTGATACAGGGTTCAACCGGGGAGCTGTTTTTT. The V and J genes are TRBV5-1 and TRBJ2-2; tentatively, D is TRBD1 (6 bases). The V gene lost 1 base and the J gene lost 5 bases, with 12 bases spanning the gap. Germline V lookup: CDR1 SGHRS, CDR2 YFSETQ. This CDR3 is built from 15 residues.

This chain connects TRBV25-1 to TRBJ2-7, with D hard to call. The CDR3 consists of 14 residues. CDR1 is MGHDK and CDR2 is SYGVNS in the germline V gene. Trimming removed 4 bases from V and 0 bases from J, with 10 bases in between. CDR3: CASSARRTSYEQYF. CDR3 DNA sequence: TGTGCCAGCAGTGCGCGGCGGACCTCCTACGAGCAGTACTTC.

The genes are TRBV12-3 or TRBV12-4 and TRBJ2-7; TRBD1 agrees at 7 bases. With 7 bases clipped from V and 4 bases from J, the junction kept 10 bases outside the gene matches. The length of the CDR3 is 14 residues. CDR3 DNA sequence: TGTGCCAGCACCGAAGGGGGCAGGGCTTACGAGCAGTACTTC. It is translated as CASTEGGRAYEQYF.

This sequence joins TRBV28 and TRBJ2-7; 8 nucleotides match TRBD1. Per germline, CDR1 MDHEN and CDR2 SYDVKM. J lost 0 bases, V lost 6 bases, and 7 bases had no gene match. This CDR3 has 15 amino acids. CDR3 region: CASRLDRGGSYEQYF. The CDR3 region has the DNA TGTGCCAGCAGGCTCGACAGGGGAGGCTCCTACGAGCAGTACTTC.

This clonotype showed up many times. This chain joins TRBV4-1 and TRBJ2-7; possible D gene TRBD2, 6 bases. Germline values: CDR1 MGHRA, CDR2 YSYEKL. V was pared by 4 bases and J by 4 bases, with 17 bases between. The CDR3 covers 15 residues. CDR3 protein: CASSPTVVAAYEQYF. Written as DNA, the CDR3 is TGCGCCAGCAGCCCGACGGTAGTAGCGGCATACGAGCAGTACTTC.